This T cell receptor (beta chain) originates from a study of early T cells in non-severe SARS-CoV-2 infection. Turning to the study itself: Sequencing targeted bulk RNA from unsorted whole blood, leaving chains unpaired.

Findings of the study overall: The study's VDJdb matching favored anti-spike CD8 responses and missed private and CD4 specificities.

In its sample, this clonotype was seen a few times. Its antigen is unidentified. TCRdb re-derived calls from the 5' RACE reads in MiXCR, one entry per CDR3 protein. The sample has about 110,000 distinct CDR3 sequences, about 12% seen once. Sequenced: whole blood. This receptor was taken from an adult who was a healthcare worker with PCR-confirmed SARS-CoV-2 infection or an uninfected control (not recorded which).

The CDR3 bases are TGTGCCAGCAGTGCAGGTTTCCGTCAGGGGAGCTACGAGCAGTACTTC. The encoded protein is CASSAGFRQGSYEQYF. The chain employs TRBV6-1 and TRBJ2-7, with a tentative D call TRBD1 (6 bases). Per germline, CDR1 MNHNS and CDR2 SASEGT. The V and J ends lost 4 bases and 3 bases respectively, with 19 bases between them. The CDR3 contains 16 residues.